This T cell receptor beta chain was obtained from a study of blood T cells in healthy people across ages. This CDR3 has 18 amino acids. Germline V CDR1 and CDR2: SGHDT, YYEEEE. V trimming: 0 bases; J trimming: 7 bases; junction bases outside the gene matches: 17. A second PCR of 7 to 11 cycles used a sample-barcoded 5' primer and a J-beta primer mix. All samples gave at least 2.5 million CDR3-containing paired-end reads. TCRdb reprocessed the 5' RACE reads with MiXCR, giving one entry per CDR3 protein. The data hold around 690,000 distinct CDR3 sequences, with roughly 58% observed a single time. The gene calls are TRBV5-6 and TRBJ1-2, with 8 bases fitting TRBD1. The TCR was taken from a man in his fifties or sixties in good health. Material: blood. The CDR3 loop reads CASSLAGAGGVIGSGYTF. The CDR3 bases are TGTGCCAGCAGCTTGGCCGGGGCAGGGGGCGTTATCGGATCTGGCTACACCTTC.